This T cell receptor beta chain was recorded in a study of T cells after posttransplantation cyclophosphamide. Clones were sequenced by immunoSEQ multiplex PCR, and TCRdb holds only the in-frame ones, with some missing. The counts give about 41,000 clones, none of them seen only once; roughly 5.8% is held by the top ten. The germline gives CDR1 ENHRY, CDR2 SYGVKD. V lost 0 bases to trimming and J lost 4 bases; unmatched junction nucleotides: 3. This CDR3 is 15 amino acids long. Ten or more counts support this clone. The specimen sequenced was PBMCs. The chain is built from TRBV10-3 and TRBJ1-5; TRBD1 matches at 7 bases. The origin of this receptor is a man aged 25-45 years in good health and a related stem cell transplant donor. The CDR3 DNA reads as TGTGCCATCAGTGAGTCACCAGGGGGAAATCAGCCCCAGCATTTT. Encoded protein: CAISESPGGNQPQHF.